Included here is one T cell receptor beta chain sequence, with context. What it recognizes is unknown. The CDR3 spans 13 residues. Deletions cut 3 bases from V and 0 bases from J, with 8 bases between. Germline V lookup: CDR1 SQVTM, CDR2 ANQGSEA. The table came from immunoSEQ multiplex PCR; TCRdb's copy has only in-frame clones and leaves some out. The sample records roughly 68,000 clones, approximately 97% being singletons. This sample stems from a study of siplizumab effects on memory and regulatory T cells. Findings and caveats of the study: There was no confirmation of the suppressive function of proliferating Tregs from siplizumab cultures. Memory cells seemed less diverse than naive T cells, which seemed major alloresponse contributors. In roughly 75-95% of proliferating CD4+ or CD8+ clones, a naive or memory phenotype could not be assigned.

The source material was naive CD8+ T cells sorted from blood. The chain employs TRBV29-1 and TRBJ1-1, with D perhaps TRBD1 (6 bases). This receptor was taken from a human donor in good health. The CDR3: CSVDAGVNTEAFF. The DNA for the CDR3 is TGCAGCGTTGATGCAGGGGTGAACACTGAAGCTTTCTTT.